Sequencing of this T cell receptor (beta chain) was carried out in a study of cytomegalovirus exposure and HLA in healthy donors. Study-level information: Later analysis reported that the approximately 130 validation repertoires shared the platform of the 500 to 750 first-cohort repertoires. The study's findings and limits: First-cohort TCR clusters were later found to tend to co-occur in the 120 or so validation repertoires.

From the 120-subject validation cohort, which was separate from the roughly 610-subject first cohort, the donors were drawn. Regarding this clone: Its antigen remains unknown.

Measured with immunoSEQ multiplex PCR; TCRdb has only the in-frame clones, and not every one. The table shows under 50,000 clones, with over 85% occurring only once. The junction had 10 bases not matched to a gene; V was cut back by 5 bases and J by 4 bases. CDR1 and CDR2 (germline): SGHNT, YENEEA. The CDR3 consists of 15 residues. The clonotype was recovered from a woman in her late teens or twenties in good health and CMV-seronegative. Specimen: PBMCs. This chain joins TRBV11-3 and TRBJ1-1; 7 bases are shared with TRBD1. CDR3 sequence: CASSPRDRDPTEAFF. CDR3 nucleotide sequence: TGTGCCAGCAGCCCGCGAGACAGGGACCCCACTGAAGCTTTCTTT.